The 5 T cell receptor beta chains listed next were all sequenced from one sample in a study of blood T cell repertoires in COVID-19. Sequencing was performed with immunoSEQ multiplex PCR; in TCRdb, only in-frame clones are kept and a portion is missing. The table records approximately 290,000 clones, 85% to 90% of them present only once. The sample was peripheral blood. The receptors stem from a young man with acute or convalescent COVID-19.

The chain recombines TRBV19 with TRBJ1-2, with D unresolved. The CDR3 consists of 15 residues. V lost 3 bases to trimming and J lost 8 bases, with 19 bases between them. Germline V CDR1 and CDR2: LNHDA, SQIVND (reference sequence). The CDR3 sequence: CASSMQQQWSLGYTF. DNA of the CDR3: TGTGCCAGTAGTATGCAGCAACAATGGAGTCTGGGCTACACCTTC.

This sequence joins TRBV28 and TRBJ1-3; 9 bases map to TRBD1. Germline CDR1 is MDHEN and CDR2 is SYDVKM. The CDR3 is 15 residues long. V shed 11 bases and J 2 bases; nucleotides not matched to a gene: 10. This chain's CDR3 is CASHPGTGPGNTIYF. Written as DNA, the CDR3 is TGTGCCTCCCATCCCGGGACAGGGCCTGGAAACACCATATATTTT.

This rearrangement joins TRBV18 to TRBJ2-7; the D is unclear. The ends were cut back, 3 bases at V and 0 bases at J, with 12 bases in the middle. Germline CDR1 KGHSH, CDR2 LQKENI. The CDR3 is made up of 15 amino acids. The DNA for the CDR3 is TGTGCCAGCTCACCTCCCGGTAGCAGCTCCTACGAGCAGTACTTC. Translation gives CASSPPGSSSYEQYF. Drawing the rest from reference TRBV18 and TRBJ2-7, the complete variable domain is NAGVMQNPRHLVRRRGQEARLRCSPMKGHSHVYWYRQLPEEGLKFMVYLQKENIIDESGMPKERFSAEFPKEGPSILRIQQVVRGDSAAYFCASSPPGSSSYEQYFGPGTRLTVT.

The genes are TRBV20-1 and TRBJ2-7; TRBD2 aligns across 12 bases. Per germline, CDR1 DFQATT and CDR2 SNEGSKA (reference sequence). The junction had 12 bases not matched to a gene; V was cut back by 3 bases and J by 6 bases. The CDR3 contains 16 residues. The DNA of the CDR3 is TGCAGTGCTAGTCCGAGATGGACTAGCGGGACTCGCGAGCAGTACTTC. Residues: CSASPRWTSGTREQYF.

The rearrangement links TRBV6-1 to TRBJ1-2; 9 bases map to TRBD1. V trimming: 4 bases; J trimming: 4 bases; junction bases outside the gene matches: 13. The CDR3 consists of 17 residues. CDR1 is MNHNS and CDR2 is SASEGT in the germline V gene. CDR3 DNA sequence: TGTGCCAGCAGTGCGACAAAACAGGGGGCTCTCTTCTATGGCTACACCTTC. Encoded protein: CASSATKQGALFYGYTF.